The clone carrying this T cell receptor (beta chain) was detected once. This specimen belongs to a study of blood T cell repertoires in COVID-19. Clones were read by immunoSEQ multiplex PCR, and TCRdb kept only the in-frame ones, dropping some. The table has more than 200,000 clones, approximately 80% seen once. The germline V gene has CDR1 SGHRS and CDR2 YFSETQ. The CDR3 spans 13 residues. V lost 5 bases and J 4 bases, leaving 13 bases between the germline ends. The sample was peripheral blood. The origin of this receptor is a woman of 80 years or more with active or convalescent COVID-19. The rearrangement joins TRBV5-1 to TRBJ2-7; no definite D call. The CDR3 region is CASSTRERYEQYF. The CDR3 coding sequence is TGCGCCAGCAGTACCCGTGAGAGGTACGAGCAGTACTTC.